The clone carrying this T cell receptor (beta chain) was observed many times. The data belong to a study of molecular identifiers for immune sequencing clone quantification. Deletions cut 2 bases from V and 1 base from J, with 11 bases between. This CDR3 contains 15 residues. Germline CDR1 reads MNHEY; CDR2 reads SVGAGI. TCRdb itself ran the PCR reads through MiXCR, one entry per CDR3 protein. The sample consists of over 70,000 distinct CDR3 sequences, nearly 25% of them appearing once. The TCR originated in a human donor in good health. Some libraries in this study had Jurkat cell RNA spiked in. The V call is TRBV6-5, the J call TRBJ2-5; TRBD1 might be the D (6 bases). The sequencing sample was made of naive CD8+ T cells from blood, with Jurkat cell RNA spiked in. Subset indicated: FACS-sorted CD8+CD4-CCR7+CD45RA+ naive T cells. The CDR3 sequence is CASSYQGHLQETQYF. For the CDR3, the DNA is TGTGCCAGCAGTTACCAGGGACACCTCCAAGAGACCCAGTACTTC.